This T cell receptor (beta chain) is drawn from a study of naive and memory T cell subsets. Two oligonucleotides, mixed equimolar, formed the beta constant-region primer covering TRBC1 and TRBC2. Ligated cDNA was amplified by four rounds of PCR with nested alpha and beta constant-region primers and SP2. Each CDR3 protein gets one entry after TCRdb re-called the UMI-ligation and nested PCR reads with MiXCR. The sample shows 130,000 to 150,000 distinct CDR3 sequences, about 15% of them seen only once. This CDR3 spans 16 amino acids. With 4 bases removed from V and 2 bases from J, the gap between germline ends came to 18 bases. Germline assignment: CDR1 SNHLY and CDR2 FYNNEI. This clonotype occurred a few times. The antigen is unknown. Study-level points and caveats: In CD4 and CD8 cells, diversity dropped from naive through EMRA.

Sequenced input: naive CD4+ T cells from blood. The chain uses TRBV2 and TRBJ2-7; D gene unclear. The clonotype originates from a human donor in good health. CDR3 coding DNA: TGTGCCAGCAGTGGAGACCGCGGTGGAGTGGCCTACGAGCAGTACTTC. Translating it yields CASSGDRGGVAYEQYF.